This entry concerns a single T cell receptor (beta chain). The method was immunoSEQ multiplex PCR; TCRdb's version includes in-frame clones alone and lacks a portion of them. Of tens of thousands of clones in the sample, about 89% were seen once. The sample is drawn from a study of technical replicates of blood from four donors. The V end was cut by 1 base, the J end by 0 bases, with 13 bases between. The CDR3 length is 16 residues. The germline V gene encodes CDR1 SGHDN and CDR2 FVKESK. Sequencing used T cells isolated from PBMCs. This sequence joins TRBV14 and TRBJ2-7; D is unresolved. The TCR originated in a human donor in good health. In DNA form, the CDR3 reads TGTGCCAGCAGCCAAGCGCAGACACGGTACTCCTACGAGCAGTACTTC. Amino acid sequence: CASSQAQTRYSYEQYF.